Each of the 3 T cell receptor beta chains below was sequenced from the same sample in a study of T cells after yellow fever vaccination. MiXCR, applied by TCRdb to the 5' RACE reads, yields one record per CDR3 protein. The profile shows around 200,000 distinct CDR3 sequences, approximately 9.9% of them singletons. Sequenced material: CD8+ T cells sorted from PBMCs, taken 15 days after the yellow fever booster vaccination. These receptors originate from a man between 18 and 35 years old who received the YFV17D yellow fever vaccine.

CDR3: CASSLGFRKPYEQYV. CDR3 DNA sequence: TGTGCCAGCAGCTTGGGTTTCAGGAAACCCTACGAGCAGTACGTC. This chain uses TRBV5-6 with TRBJ2-7, with D unclear. The ends were cut back, 0 bases at V and 2 bases at J, with 12 bases in the middle. The germline V gene encodes CDR1 SGHDT and CDR2 YYEEEE. The CDR3 contains 15 residues.

This chain's CDR3 is CASSLVVALNEQFF. Written as DNA, the CDR3 is TGTGCCAGCAGCTTAGTAGTTGCCCTCAATGAGCAGTTCTTC. The gene calls are TRBV7-9 and TRBJ2-1; D remains ambiguous. The CDR3 is 14 residues long. CDR1 and CDR2 (germline): SEHNR, FQNEAQ (reference sequence). V lost 1 base and J 6 bases, leaving 10 bases between the germline ends.

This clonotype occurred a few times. The CDR3 sequence: CASSVGQNGRQYV. The CDR3 coding sequence is TGTGCCAGCAGCGTTGGGCAGAACGGTCGGCAGTACGTC. V gene TRBV9 combines with J gene TRBJ2-7; D gene uncertain. The germline V gene has CDR1 SGDLS and CDR2 YYNGEE. The CDR3 spans 13 residues. V was trimmed by 2 bases and J by 9 bases, leaving 15 bases between them.